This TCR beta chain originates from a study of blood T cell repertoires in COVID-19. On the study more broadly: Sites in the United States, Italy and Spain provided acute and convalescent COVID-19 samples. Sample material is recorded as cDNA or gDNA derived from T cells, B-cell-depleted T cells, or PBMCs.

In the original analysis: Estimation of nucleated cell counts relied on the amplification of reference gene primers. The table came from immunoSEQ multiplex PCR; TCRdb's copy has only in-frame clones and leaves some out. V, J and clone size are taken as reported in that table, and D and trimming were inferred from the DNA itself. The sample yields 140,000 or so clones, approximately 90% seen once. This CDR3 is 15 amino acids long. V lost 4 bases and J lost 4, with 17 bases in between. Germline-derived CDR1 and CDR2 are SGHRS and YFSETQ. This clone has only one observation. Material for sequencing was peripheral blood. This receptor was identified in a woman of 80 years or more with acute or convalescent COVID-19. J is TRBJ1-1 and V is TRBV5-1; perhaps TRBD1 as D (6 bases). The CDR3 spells CASSTIRDTGTEAFF. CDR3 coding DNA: TGCGCCAGCAGCACAATCCGGGACACTGGCACTGAAGCTTTCTTT.